One and the same sample provided the 27 T cell receptor beta chains below, sequenced in a study of T cell repertoires in cytomegalovirus infection. From the reads, TCRdb called clonotypes with MiXCR, one entry per CDR3 protein. The profile covers around 500,000 distinct CDR3 sequences, with more than 40% appearing a single time and 43% taken by the ten largest. Which antigens these TCRs recognize remains unknown. The starting material was cultured PBMCs, obtained from culture after CMV antigen stimulation. These receptors were taken from a human donor in good health (CMV status not recorded). Some clones in this sample may be carry-over from other donors' samples.

This rearrangement joins TRBV7-9 to TRBJ1-2; tentatively, D is TRBD1 (6 bases). The CDR3 spans 15 residues. Germline V gives CDR1 SEHNR, CDR2 FQNEAQ (reference sequence). V was clipped by 4 bases and J by 4 bases, with 16 bases between them. The CDR3 DNA reads as TGTGCCAGCAGCTCCGGTACGGCGGGGGCCTATGGCTACACCTTC. Translated, it gives CASSSGTAGAYGYTF.

This clonotype was detected only a few times. The genes are TRBV6-6 and TRBJ2-7; D remains ambiguous. The CDR3 totals 14 residues. CDR1 and CDR2 (germline): MNHNY, SVGAGI (reference sequence). Trimming stripped 0 bases from V and 2 bases from J, with 8 bases between. Here the CDR3 reads CASSYSVGTYEQYF. CDR3 sequence (DNA): TGTGCCAGCAGTTACTCGGTGGGAACCTACGAGCAGTACTTC.

The rearrangement uses TRBV7-9 and TRBJ1-2, with D unclear. Per the germline V gene, CDR1 is SEHNR and CDR2 is FQNEAQ (reference sequence). This CDR3 has 13 amino acids. V lost 4 bases to trimming and J lost 0 bases, with 6 bases between them. The CDR3 DNA reads as TGTGCCAGCAGCTCCACCGCTAACTATGGCTACACCTTC. Its protein product is CASSSTANYGYTF.

The chain employs TRBV5-6 and TRBJ2-1; D remains ambiguous. The CDR3 extends over 12 amino acids. Germline CDR1 and CDR2: SGHDT and YYEEEE. V was shortened by 7 bases and J by 4 bases, with 9 bases between the two germline ends. This CDR3 is CASDSGYNEQFF. DNA of the CDR3: TGTGCCAGCGATTCTGGGTACAATGAGCAGTTCTTC.

The rearrangement links TRBV7-9 to TRBJ1-5; D may be TRBD1 (6 bases). The CDR3 contains 15 residues. In germline, CDR1 is SEHNR, CDR2 FQNEAQ (reference sequence). V was pared by 5 bases and J by 0 bases, with 11 bases between. For the CDR3, the DNA is TGTGCCAGCAGCCCAGGGGCCCCTAGCAATCAGCCCCAGCATTTT. Translating gives CASSPGAPSNQPQHF.

This clonotype was observed a handful of times. The chain links TRBV6-2 or TRBV6-3 to TRBJ1-1; D is perhaps TRBD1 (6 bases). This CDR3 contains 11 residues. Between the trimmed V and J ends, which lost 2 bases and 8 bases, there was a span of 6 bases. Germline V gives CDR1 MNHEY, CDR2 SVGEGT. The CDR3 DNA reads TGTGCCAGCAGTTACGGACAGGAAGCTTTCTTT. It codes for CASSYGQEAFF.

The V and J genes are TRBV7-2 and TRBJ2-5; 10 bases agree with TRBD2. The length of the CDR3 is 21 residues. Germline V gives CDR1 SGHTA, CDR2 FQGNSA. The ends lost 2 bases at V and 4 bases at J; junction bases unmatched: 22. The CDR3 nucleotides read TGTGCCAGCAGCTTATCCCCTATAGCGGGAGGCAGGGCCCGAGTACGAGAGACCCAGTACTTC. It codes for CASSLSPIAGGRARVRETQYF.

As concerns this clonotype: A read error is possible here, since a much larger clone lies one base away. Here the CDR3 omits its conserved ending phenylalanine or tryptophan, so a read error is the likely source. The V call is TRBV7-2, the J call TRBJ2-7, with D possibly matching TRBD1 (6 bases). Trimming removed 5 bases at V and 1 base at J, with 15 bases between. The CDR3 runs to 15 residues. Per the germline V gene, CDR1 is SGHTA and CDR2 is FQGNSA. CDR3 nucleotide sequence: TGTGCCAGCAGCCCCCTTGGACAGCCGTCCTACGAGCAGTACCTC. The encoded protein is CASSPLGQPSYEQYL.

The chain recombines TRBV6-2 or TRBV6-3 with TRBJ2-3; no clear D gene. V lost 5 bases and J lost 3, with 12 bases in between. In germline, CDR1 is MNHEY, CDR2 SVGEGT. The CDR3 has 14 amino acids. The CDR3 loop is CASSRVVGTDTQYF. The DNA for the CDR3 is TGTGCCAGCAGTCGCGTGGTAGGGACAGATACGCAGTATTTT.

This chain joins TRBV7-8 and TRBJ2-1; D is undetermined. The CDR3 is 13 amino acids. Trimming removed 0 bases from V and 9 bases from J, with 9 bases in between. Germline CDR1 is SGHVS and CDR2 is FQNEAQ. The CDR3: CASSLALGIEQFF. The CDR3 DNA follows: TGTGCCAGCAGCTTAGCGTTGGGGATTGAGCAGTTCTTC.

In its sample, this clonotype was seen a few times. The chain uses TRBV7-2 and TRBJ2-2, with TRBD2 matching over 8 bases. CDR3 length: 15 amino acids. The ends lost 8 bases at V and 3 bases at J; junction bases unmatched: 8. The germline CDR1 and CDR2 sequences are SGHTA and FQGNSA. In DNA, the CDR3 is TGTGCCAGCGGTTCCGCCGGGGGGGACACCGGGGAGCTGTTTTTT. Amino acid sequence: CASGSAGGDTGELFF.

This sequence joins TRBV7-9 and TRBJ1-1; a weak D match, TRBD1 (5 bases). The V gene lost 5 bases and the J gene lost 0 bases, with 13 bases spanning the gap. CDR3 length: 15 residues. Germline V gene sequence: CDR1 SEHNR, CDR2 FQNEAQ (reference sequence). CDR3 nucleotide sequence: TGTGCCAGCAGCCACTCTGGGGCCATGAACACTGAAGCTTTCTTT. Its protein is CASSHSGAMNTEAFF.

The chain is built from TRBV6-6 and TRBJ1-1, with 9 bases identical to TRBD1. Germline-derived CDR1 and CDR2 are MNHNY and SVGAGI (reference sequence). The CDR3 has 16 amino acids. J was trimmed by 0 bases and V by 6 bases; bases with no gene match: 8. Here the CDR3 DNA reads TGTGCCAGCAGCCTTCTCGGGACAGGGATGAACACTGAAGCTTTCTTT. Translation gives CASSLLGTGMNTEAFF.

V gene TRBV20-1 combines with J gene TRBJ2-3, with 12 bases aligning to TRBD1. Germline assignment: CDR1 DFQATT and CDR2 SNEGSKA (reference sequence). Trimming at V came to 1 base and at J to 4 bases, leaving 3 bases not matched to a gene. The CDR3 extends over 15 amino acids. The chain's CDR3 is CSARGGTGGPDTQYF. DNA of the CDR3: TGCAGTGCTAGAGGCGGGACAGGGGGCCCAGATACGCAGTATTTT.

This clonotype has more than one count but fewer than ten. This rearrangement joins TRBV7-2 to TRBJ2-1, with unresolved D. CDR1 is SGHTA and CDR2 is FQGNSA in the germline V gene. This CDR3 is built from 12 residues. V lost 5 bases and J 6 bases, leaving 8 bases between the germline ends. The CDR3 nucleotides read TGTGCCAGCAGCCAAGTTGCCAATGAGCAGTTCTTC. This encodes CASSQVANEQFF.

This clonotype was counted between two and nine times. This sequence joins TRBV7-6 and TRBJ2-7; D is ambiguous. This CDR3 has 14 residues. The V end was cut by 2 bases, the J end by 2 bases, with 10 bases between. Germline V CDR1 and CDR2: SGHVS, FNYEAQ. This CDR3 is CASSLSAATYEQYF. The CDR3 nucleotides are TGTGCCAGCAGCTTATCGGCAGCCACCTACGAGCAGTACTTC. The full variable domain, completed using reference TRBV7-6 and TRBJ2-7, is GAGVSQSPRYKVTKRGQDVALRCDPISGHVSLYWYRQALGQGPEFLTYFNYEAQQDKSGLPNDRFSAERPEGSISTLTIQRTEQRDSAMYRCASSLSAATYEQYFGPGTRLTVT.

Ten or more counts support this clonotype. The CDR3 sequence: CASSLRLADTGELFF. The CDR3 DNA sequence: TGTGCCAGCAGCTTACGACTAGCCGACACCGGGGAGCTGTTTTTT. The chain combines TRBV7-2 with TRBJ2-2; 7 positions match TRBD2. Trimming took 2 bases from V and 3 from J; bases not matched to a gene: 3. The length of the CDR3 is 15 residues. Germline V CDR1 and CDR2: SGHTA, FQGNSA.

The chain joins TRBV4-3 to TRBJ1-1; D may be TRBD1 (6 bases). Germline V lookup: CDR1 LGHNA, CDR2 YSLEER. This CDR3 spans 15 amino acids. The CDR3 DNA is TGCGCTTGTAGGGGGGGGGCTCGAGGGAACACTGAAGCTTTCTTT. Protein sequence: CACRGGARGNTEAFF.

This clonotype was seen a handful of times. The CDR3 reads CASSYGGWGSPLHF. CDR3 coding DNA: TGCGCCAGCAGCTACGGGGGTTGGGGCTCACCCCTCCACTTT. V is TRBV5-1 and J is TRBJ1-6; D possibly corresponds to TRBD1 (5 bases). Trimming removed 3 bases at V and 10 bases at J, with 14 bases between. The CDR3 consists of 14 residues. CDR1 is SGHRS and CDR2 is YFSETQ in the germline V gene.

The table lists this clonotype with many counts. V and J are TRBV7-2 and TRBJ2-7; unclear D gene. The germline gives CDR1 SGHTA, CDR2 FQGNSA. Trimming took off 4 bases at V and 0 bases at J, with 4 bases between the two ends. The CDR3 has 12 amino acids. CDR3 DNA sequence: TGTGCCAGCAGCTCCCTCTCCTACGAGCAGTACTTC. It specifies CASSSLSYEQYF.

This chain links TRBV7-6 with TRBJ2-1, with 7 nucleotides matching TRBD2. The CDR3 covers 12 residues. Germline V lookup: CDR1 SGHVS, CDR2 FNYEAQ. In DNA form, the CDR3 reads TGTGCTTGTACTAGCGAAATCGATGAGCAGTTCTTC. Amino acids: CACTSEIDEQFF.

This clonotype has only a few counts. The chain recombines TRBV20-1 with TRBJ1-3; D may be TRBD1 (5 bases). In germline, CDR1 is DFQATT, CDR2 SNEGSKA (reference sequence). Trimming shortened V by 0 bases and J by 0 bases, and 12 bases separated the two germline ends. The CDR3 has 16 amino acids. This chain's CDR3 is CSARDGTLPSGNTIYF. The DNA of the CDR3 is TGCAGTGCTAGAGATGGGACCCTTCCCTCTGGAAACACCATATATTTT.

This clonotype occurred a few times. The chain is built from TRBV7-2 and TRBJ2-1; D might be TRBD1 (6 bases). Germline CDR1 is SGHTA and CDR2 is FQGNSA. Trimming left V 5 bases short and J 7 bases short, with 15 bases between. The CDR3 length is 14 residues. The DNA for the CDR3 is TGTGCCAGCAGCCACCGGGACAAATATAATGAGCAGTTCTTC. Translation gives CASSHRDKYNEQFF.

This clonotype has a handful of counts. The chain carries TRBV6-1 and TRBJ2-2; D is ambiguous. The CDR3 length is 14 residues. Germline CDR1 is MNHNS and CDR2 is SASEGT. The V end lost 8 bases, the J end lost 4 bases, and 14 bases lay between the germline ends. The CDR3 DNA reads as TGTGCCAGCCGGTTTTCAGGTTCCACCGGGGAGCTGTTTTTT. Its protein is CASRFSGSTGELFF.

A few counts support this clonotype. The genes are TRBV11-2 and TRBJ2-3; 10 nucleotides align to TRBD2. Per germline, CDR1 SGHAT and CDR2 FQNNGV. Trimming at V came to 5 bases and at J to 6 bases, leaving 11 bases not matched to a gene. There are 16 residues in the CDR3. The CDR3 here is CASSPQLAGARDTQYF. The CDR3 DNA sequence: TGTGCCAGCAGCCCCCAGCTAGCGGGGGCCAGGGATACGCAGTATTTT.

The J gene is TRBJ2-7, the V gene TRBV7-8; D is possibly TRBD1 (5 bases). The CDR3 loop spans 16 amino acids. V was clipped by 5 bases and J by 4 bases, with 21 bases between them. Germline CDR1 and CDR2: SGHVS and FQNEAQ. The CDR3 spells CASSIGLARGLYEQYF. The CDR3 coding sequence is TGTGCCAGCAGCATAGGGTTGGCTAGGGGTTTATACGAGCAGTACTTC.

The J gene is TRBJ2-5, the V gene TRBV7-2; a weak D match, TRBD2 (6 bases). Trimming pared 5 bases from V and 2 bases from J, leaving 12 bases between. CDR3 length equals 14 residues. Germline CDR1 reads SGHTA; CDR2 reads FQGNSA. The CDR3 sequence is CASSPTAGQETQYF. CDR3 bases: TGTGCCAGCAGCCCTACGGCGGGGCAAGAGACCCAGTACTTC.